This T cell receptor beta chain was identified during a study of response to subunit inactivated influenza vaccine. This clonotype was seen a few times. Its antigen is not identified. TCRdb passed the RT-PCR reads through MiXCR, listing each CDR3 protein once. The sample holds hundreds of thousands of distinct CDR3 sequences, approximately 15% seen once. This CDR3 has 14 amino acids. The germline V and J ends were trimmed by 6 bases and 7 bases, with 18 bases remaining between them. Germline V gives CDR1 MNHNS, CDR2 SASEGT. The study, taken as a whole, reports: After each seasonal influenza vaccination, few new T cells are recruited, the authors suggested.

The rearrangement links TRBV6-1 to TRBJ1-2, with a weak D call TRBD1 (6 bases). The clonotype comes from a man aged 50-75 years who received an inactivated influenza vaccine. This sample comprised CD4+ T cells sorted from PBMCs, obtained roughly 24 months after vaccination. CDR3 in DNA: TGTGCCAGCAGCGACAGGAATCGTCAAGGTGGCTACACCTTC. This codes for CASSDRNRQGGYTF.